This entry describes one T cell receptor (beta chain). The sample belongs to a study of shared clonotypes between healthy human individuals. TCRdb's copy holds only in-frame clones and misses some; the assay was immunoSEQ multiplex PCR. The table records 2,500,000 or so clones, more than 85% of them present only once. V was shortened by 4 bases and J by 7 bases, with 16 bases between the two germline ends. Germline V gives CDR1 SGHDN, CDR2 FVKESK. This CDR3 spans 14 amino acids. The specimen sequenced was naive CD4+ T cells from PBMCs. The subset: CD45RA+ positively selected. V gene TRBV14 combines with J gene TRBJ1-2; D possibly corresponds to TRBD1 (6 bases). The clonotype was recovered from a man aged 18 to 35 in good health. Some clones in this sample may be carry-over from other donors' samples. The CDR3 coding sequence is TGTGCCAGCAGCCGATTTGGGGACATTTTTGGCTACACCTTC. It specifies CASSRFGDIFGYTF.